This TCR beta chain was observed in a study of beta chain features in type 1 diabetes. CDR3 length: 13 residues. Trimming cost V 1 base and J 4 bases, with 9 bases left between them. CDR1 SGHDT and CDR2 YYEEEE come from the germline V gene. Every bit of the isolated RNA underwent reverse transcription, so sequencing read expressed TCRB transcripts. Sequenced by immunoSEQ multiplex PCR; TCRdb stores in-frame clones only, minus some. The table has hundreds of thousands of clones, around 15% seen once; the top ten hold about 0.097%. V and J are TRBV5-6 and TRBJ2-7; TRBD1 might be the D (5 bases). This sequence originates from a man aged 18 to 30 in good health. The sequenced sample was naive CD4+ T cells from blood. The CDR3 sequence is CASSLRAGYEQYF. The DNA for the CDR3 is TGTGCCAGCAGCTTGCGGGCAGGGTACGAGCAGTACTTC.